Following are 12 T cell receptor beta chains from one sample sequenced in a study of T cell responses to AZD1222 COVID-19 vaccine. Only in-frame clones appear in the TCRdb table, and some are missing; sequencing was by immunoSEQ multiplex PCR. The sample shows some 100,000 clones, 87% of them seen only once. The material sequenced was peripheral blood, taken on day 0 of AZD1222 vaccination. The receptor set was obtained from an adult in good health.

The J gene is TRBJ1-4, the V gene TRBV5-8; tentative D call: TRBD1 (5 bases). From germline, CDR1 is SGHTS and CDR2 YDEGEE. V was clipped by 6 bases and J by 7 bases, with 13 bases between them. The CDR3 spans 13 residues. CDR3 sequence (DNA): TGTGCCAGCATCCGACTGAGGGGTGAAAAACTGTTTTTT. This gives the protein CASIRLRGEKLFF.

The gene calls are TRBV4-1 and TRBJ2-5; D is perhaps TRBD1 (6 bases). The CDR3 consists of 17 residues. V was shortened by 1 base and J by 4 bases, with 19 bases between the two germline ends. Germline values: CDR1 MGHRA, CDR2 YSYEKL. CDR3 region: CASSQVVPGALIETQYF. CDR3 nucleotide sequence: TGCGCCAGCAGCCAAGTGGTTCCAGGGGCTTTAATAGAGACCCAGTACTTC.

This chain connects TRBV10-3 to TRBJ2-7; D is ambiguous. Germline assignment: CDR1 ENHRY and CDR2 SYGVKD. The length of the CDR3 is 14 residues. With 0 bases removed from V and 3 bases from J, the gap between germline ends came to 9 bases. The CDR3 reads CAISESQLSYEQYF. CDR3 nucleotide sequence: TGTGCCATCAGTGAGTCCCAGCTGAGCTACGAGCAGTACTTC.

The CDR3 sequence is CAGLLAVSSYNEQFF. For the CDR3, the DNA is TGTGCCGGGCTCTTAGCGGTGAGCTCCTACAATGAGCAGTTCTTC. The rearrangement uses TRBV30 and TRBJ2-1; tentatively, D is TRBD2 (6 bases). The CDR3 covers 15 residues. Trimming left V 8 bases short and J 0 bases short, with 17 bases between. Per the germline V gene, CDR1 is GTSNPN and CDR2 is SVGIG (reference sequence).

This clone was seen a single time. The CDR3 nucleotides are TGTGCCAGCAGCTTAGCGCGGGATGCCGGGAGGGCAGAGACCCAGTACTTC. As protein: CASSLARDAGRAETQYF. The J gene is TRBJ2-5, the V gene TRBV7-9, with 8 bases lining up with TRBD2. The CDR3 runs 17 residues. Germline trimming cut 0 bases from V and 4 bases from J; bases unmatched to any gene: 10. CDR1 and CDR2 (germline): SEHNR, FQNEAQ (reference sequence). Supplemented by reference TRBV7-9 and TRBJ2-5, the full variable domain reads DTGVSQNPRHKITKRGQNVTFRCDPISEHNRLYWYRQTLGQGPEFLTYFQNEAQLEKSRLLSDRFSAERPKGSFSTLEIQRTEQGDSAMYLCASSLARDAGRAETQYFGPGTRLLVL.

The rearrangement joins TRBV5-1 to TRBJ2-7; 8 nucleotides match TRBD1. The CDR3 is 14 residues long. Unmatched junction bases numbered 7, after V lost 8 bases and J lost 0 bases. From germline, CDR1 is SGHRS and CDR2 YFSETQ. The CDR3 region has the DNA TGCGCCAGTGGGAGACAGGGGAACTCCTACGAGCAGTACTTC. It yields the protein CASGRQGNSYEQYF.

The rearrangement links TRBV5-1 to TRBJ1-2; D gene unclear. The CDR3 is made up of 13 amino acids. Germline V CDR1 and CDR2: SGHRS, YFSETQ. The V end was cut by 0 bases, the J end by 4 bases, with 7 bases between. The CDR3 spells CASSLERGYGYTF. As DNA, the CDR3 is TGCGCCAGCAGCTTGGAGCGGGGCTATGGCTACACCTTC.

The J gene is TRBJ1-1, the V gene TRBV19; no clear D gene. V was trimmed by 4 bases and J by 11 bases, leaving 11 bases between them. This CDR3 region has 11 residues. CDR1 LNHDA and CDR2 SQIVND come from the germline V gene (reference sequence). CDR3 DNA sequence: TGTGCCAGTAGTAGGGAGGGCGGGGCTTTCTTT. Its translation: CASSREGGAFF.

This chain connects TRBV7-3 to TRBJ2-3, with 9 bases lining up with TRBD2. The CDR3 spans 14 residues. Germline values: CDR1 SGHTA, CDR2 FQGTGA. The J segment lost 5 bases and the V segment lost 3 bases, leaving 3 bases of the junction unmatched. CDR3 protein: CASSLGLAGDTQYF. CDR3 DNA: TGTGCCAGCAGCTTGGGACTAGCTGGAGATACGCAGTATTTT.

The J gene is TRBJ1-4, the V gene TRBV29-1; 12 nucleotides agree with TRBD1. Germline-derived CDR1 and CDR2 are SQVTM and ANQGSEA. Trimming at V came to 4 bases and at J to 3 bases, leaving 6 bases not matched to a gene. The CDR3 is made up of 16 amino acids. Here the CDR3 reads CSVGGTGGSANEKLFF. CDR3 sequence (DNA): TGCAGCGTTGGGGGGACAGGGGGCTCGGCTAATGAAAAACTGTTTTTT.

This clone was picked up a small number of times. The gene calls are TRBV7-8 and TRBJ1-2; no definite D call. The CDR3 contains 13 residues. Germline V gene data show CDR1 as SGHVS and CDR2 as FQNEAQ. V was trimmed by 2 bases and J by 0 bases, leaving 4 bases between them. The CDR3 sequence is CASSLRTNYGYTF. The CDR3 coding sequence is TGTGCCAGCAGCTTACGGACTAACTATGGCTACACCTTC.

The genes are TRBV5-4 and TRBJ2-7; weak D call: TRBD1 (5 bases). Germline lookup yields CDR1 SGHNT and CDR2 YYREEE (reference sequence). Trimming shortened V by 0 bases and J by 9 bases, and 10 bases separated the two germline ends. The CDR3 spans 12 residues. CDR3: CASSLGGGAQYF. CDR3 DNA: TGTGCCAGCAGCTTGGGAGGTGGGGCGCAGTACTTC.